Below, 9 T cell receptor beta chains from the same sample are listed, as sequenced in a study of CD8 T cells in ankylosing spondylitis. TCRdb processed the 5' RACE reads anew with MiXCR; each CDR3 protein has one entry. The sample lists about 350,000 distinct CDR3 sequences, more than 20% occurring once. Specimen: blood, either unsorted or a sorted T cell fraction (not recorded which). The source of these receptors is a male donor with ankylosing spondylitis or in good health (not recorded which).

CDR3: CTTRGGIGSNEQFF. Here the CDR3 DNA reads TGCACCACGAGAGGGGGGATAGGGAGCAATGAGCAGTTCTTC. The chain is built from TRBV29-1 and TRBJ2-1; D possibly matches TRBD1 or TRBD2 (6 bases each). CDR3 length equals 14 residues. Germline CDR1 and CDR2: SQVTM and ANQGSEA.

This clonotype was found many times. V gene TRBV20-1 combines with J gene TRBJ1-6; the D gene is possibly TRBD1 (6 bases). The CDR3 consists of 15 residues. The germline V and J ends were trimmed by 6 bases and 7 bases, with 19 bases remaining between them. Germline V gives CDR1 DFQATT, CDR2 SNEGSKA (reference sequence). The CDR3 DNA follows: TGCAGTGCCGACTTACCAGGGGCGGGGAATTCACCCCTCCACTTT. This encodes CSADLPGAGNSPLHF.

This clonotype has a handful of counts. This chain links TRBV5-1 with TRBJ1-1; D is ambiguous. The CDR3 contains 14 residues. V lost 0 bases, J lost 2 bases, and 8 bases lay in between. Germline values: CDR1 SGHRS, CDR2 YFSETQ. The CDR3 DNA is TGCGCCAGCAGCTTGGACGGCGGCAACACTGAAGCTTTCTTT. Its protein is CASSLDGGNTEAFF.

The genes are TRBV12-3 or TRBV12-4 and TRBJ1-1; tentatively, D is TRBD1 (5 bases). CDR3 length: 13 residues. Trimming removed 11 bases at V and 1 base at J, with 14 bases between. The CDR3 region is CASGSGTNTEAFF. The CDR3 DNA is TGTGCCTCAGGGTCGGGGACGAACACTGAAGCTTTCTTT.

V is TRBV27 and J is TRBJ2-1; the D is unclear. Germline values: CDR1 MNHEY, CDR2 SMNVEV (reference sequence). V was trimmed by 1 base and J by 2 bases, leaving 9 bases between them. The CDR3 extends over 15 amino acids. The CDR3 nucleotides are TGTGCCAGCAGTTTATTTTCCGGGCCCTACAATGAGCAGTTCTTC. It specifies CASSLFSGPYNEQFF.

V usage is TRBV10-3 and J usage is TRBJ2-5, with 8 bases identical to TRBD2. V shed 2 bases, J shed 6 bases, and the junction held 14 bases outside the gene matches. The germline gives CDR1 ENHRY, CDR2 SYGVKD. The CDR3 is 17 residues long. The CDR3 DNA is TGTGCCATCAGTGAGGGGGGTGGACTAGCCGGGGTGAAGACCCAGTACTTC. Residues: CAISEGGGLAGVKTQYF.

The rearrangement uses TRBV29-1 and TRBJ2-7, with D possibly matching TRBD1 (6 bases). CDR1 SQVTM and CDR2 ANQGSEA come from the germline V gene. The CDR3 spans 13 residues. Trimming removed 0 bases at V and 3 bases at J, with 9 bases between. The CDR3 spells CSVEDKDSYEQYF. The CDR3 region has the DNA TGCAGCGTTGAAGACAAGGACAGCTACGAGCAGTACTTC.

A few counts support this clonotype. This chain links TRBV7-3 with TRBJ2-3; 9 bases are shared with TRBD2. V gave up 5 bases and J gave up 4 bases; unmatched junction bases: 7. Germline CDR1 and CDR2: SGHTA and FQGTGA. The CDR3 spans 15 residues. CDR3 sequence reads: CASSLSGGSADTQYF. CDR3 bases: TGTGCCAGCAGCCTTAGCGGGGGTTCGGCAGATACGCAGTATTTT.

A note on this clonotype: Germline and junction disagree at one end, which may indicate a read error. This rearrangement joins TRBV3-1 to TRBJ2-1; 8 bases map to TRBD1. This CDR3 spans 16 amino acids. Germline V gene lookup returns CDR1 LGHDT and CDR2 YNNKEL (reference sequence). This CDR3 reads CASSTPTGALTNGQFF. CDR3 nucleotides: TGTGCCAGCAGCACCCCGACAGGGGCTTTAACCAATGGGCAGTTCTTC.